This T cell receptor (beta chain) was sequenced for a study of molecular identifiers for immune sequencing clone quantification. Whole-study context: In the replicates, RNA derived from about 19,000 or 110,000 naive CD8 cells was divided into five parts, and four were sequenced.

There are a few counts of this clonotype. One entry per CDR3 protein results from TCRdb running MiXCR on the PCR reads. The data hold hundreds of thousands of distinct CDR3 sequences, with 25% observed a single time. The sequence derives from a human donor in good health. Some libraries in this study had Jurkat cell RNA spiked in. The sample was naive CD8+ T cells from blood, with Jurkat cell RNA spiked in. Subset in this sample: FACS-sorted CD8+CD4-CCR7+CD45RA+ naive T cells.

CDR3 DNA sequence: TGCAGCGTTGGGCCAGGGGATTCCTACGAGCAGTACTTC. It encodes CSVGPGDSYEQYF. The chain recombines TRBV29-1 with TRBJ2-7, with D possibly TRBD1 on 6 matching bases. The ends were cut back, 4 bases at V and 1 base at J, with 11 bases in the middle. The germline V gene encodes CDR1 SQVTM and CDR2 ANQGSEA. The CDR3 contains 13 residues.